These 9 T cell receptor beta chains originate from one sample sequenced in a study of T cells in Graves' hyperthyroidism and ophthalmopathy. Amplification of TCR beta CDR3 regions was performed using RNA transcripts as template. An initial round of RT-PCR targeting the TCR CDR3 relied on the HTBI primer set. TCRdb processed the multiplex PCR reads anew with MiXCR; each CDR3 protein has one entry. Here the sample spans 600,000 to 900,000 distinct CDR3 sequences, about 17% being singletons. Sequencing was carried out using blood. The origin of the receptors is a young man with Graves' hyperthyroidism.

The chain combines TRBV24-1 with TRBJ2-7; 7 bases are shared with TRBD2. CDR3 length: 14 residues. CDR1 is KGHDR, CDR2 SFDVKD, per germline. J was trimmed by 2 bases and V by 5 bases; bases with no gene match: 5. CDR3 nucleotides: TGTGCCACCAGTGTGGGGGGGGAGACCTACGAGCAGTACTTC. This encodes CATSVGGETYEQYF.

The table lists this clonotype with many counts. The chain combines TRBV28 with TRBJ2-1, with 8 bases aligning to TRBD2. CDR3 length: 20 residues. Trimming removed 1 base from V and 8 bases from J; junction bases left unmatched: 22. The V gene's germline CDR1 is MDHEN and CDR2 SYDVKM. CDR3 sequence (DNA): TGTGCCAGCAGTTTATCCCAATACTCCCCGACTAGCGCCCTTTGGGATGAGCAGTTCTTC. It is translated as CASSLSQYSPTSALWDEQFF.

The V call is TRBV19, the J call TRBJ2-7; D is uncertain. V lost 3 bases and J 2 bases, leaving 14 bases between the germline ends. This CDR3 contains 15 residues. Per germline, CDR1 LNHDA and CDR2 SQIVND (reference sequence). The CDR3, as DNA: TGTGCCAGTAGTATCGGATCTCCGGGCACCTACGAGCAGTACTTC. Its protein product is CASSIGSPGTYEQYF.

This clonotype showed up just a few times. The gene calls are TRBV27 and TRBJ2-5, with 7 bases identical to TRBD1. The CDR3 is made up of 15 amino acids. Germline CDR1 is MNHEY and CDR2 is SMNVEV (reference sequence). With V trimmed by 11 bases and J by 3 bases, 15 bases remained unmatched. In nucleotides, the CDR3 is TGTGCCTCTAAGTCGTTGGCAGGGGGAAAAGAGACCCAGTACTTC. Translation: CASKSLAGGKETQYF.

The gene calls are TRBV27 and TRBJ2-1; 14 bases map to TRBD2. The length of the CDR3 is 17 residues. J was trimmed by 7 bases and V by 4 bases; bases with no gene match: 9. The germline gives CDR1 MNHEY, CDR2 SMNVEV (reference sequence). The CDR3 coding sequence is TGTGCCAGCAGTTCCCGACTAGCGGGAGGGCGTGCGAATGAGCAGTTCTTC. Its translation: CASSSRLAGGRANEQFF.

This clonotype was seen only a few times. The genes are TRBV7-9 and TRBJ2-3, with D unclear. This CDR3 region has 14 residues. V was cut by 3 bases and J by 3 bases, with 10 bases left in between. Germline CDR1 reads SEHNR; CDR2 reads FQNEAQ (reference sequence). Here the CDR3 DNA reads TGTGCCAGCAGCTTCGAGGATTTGACAGATACGCAGTATTTT. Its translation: CASSFEDLTDTQYF.

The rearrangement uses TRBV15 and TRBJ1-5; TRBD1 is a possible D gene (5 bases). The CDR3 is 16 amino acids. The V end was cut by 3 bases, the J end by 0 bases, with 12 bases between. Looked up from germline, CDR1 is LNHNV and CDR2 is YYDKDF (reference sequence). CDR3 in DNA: TGTGCCACCAGCAGGGACCGGGACCTTAGCAATCAGCCCCAGCATTTT. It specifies CATSRDRDLSNQPQHF. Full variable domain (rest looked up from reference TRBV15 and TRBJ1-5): DAMVIQNPRYQVTQFGKPVTLSCSQTLNHNVMYWYQQKSSQAPKLLFHYYDKDFNNEADTPDNFQSRRPNTSFCFLDIRSPGLGDTAMYLCATSRDRDLSNQPQHFGDGTRLSIL.

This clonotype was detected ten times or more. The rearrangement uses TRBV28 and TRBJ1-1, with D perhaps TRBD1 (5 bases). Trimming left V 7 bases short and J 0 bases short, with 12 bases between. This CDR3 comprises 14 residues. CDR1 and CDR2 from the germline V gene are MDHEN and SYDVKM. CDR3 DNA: TGTGCCAGCACCGACAGTTCCATGAACACTGAAGCTTTCTTT. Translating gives CASTDSSMNTEAFF.

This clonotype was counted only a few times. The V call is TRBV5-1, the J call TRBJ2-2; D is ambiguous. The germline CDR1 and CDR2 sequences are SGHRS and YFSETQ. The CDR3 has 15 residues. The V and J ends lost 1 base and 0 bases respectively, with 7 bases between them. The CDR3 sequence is CASSLSQPNTGELFF. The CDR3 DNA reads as TGCGCCAGCAGCTTGTCTCAGCCGAACACCGGGGAGCTGTTTTTT.